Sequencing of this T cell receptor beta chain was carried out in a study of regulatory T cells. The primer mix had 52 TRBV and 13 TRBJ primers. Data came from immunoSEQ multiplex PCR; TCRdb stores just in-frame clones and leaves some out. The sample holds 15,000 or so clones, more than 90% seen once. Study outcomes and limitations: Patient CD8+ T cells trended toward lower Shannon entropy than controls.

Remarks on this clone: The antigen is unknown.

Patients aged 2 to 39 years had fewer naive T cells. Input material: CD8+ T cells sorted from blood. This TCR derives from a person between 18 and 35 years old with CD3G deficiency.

CDR3 residues: CASSPSTFGYTEAFF. In nucleotides, the CDR3 is TGTGCCAGCAGCCCCTCCACCTTCGGGTACACTGAAGCTTTCTTT. The chain is built from TRBV11-2 and TRBJ1-1; D is unclear. This CDR3 has 15 amino acids. CDR1 is SGHAT and CDR2 is FQNNGV in the germline V gene. Trimming cost V 5 bases and J 3 bases, with 16 bases left between them.